The 15 T cell receptor beta chains given below trace back to one sample, sequenced in a study of cytomegalovirus exposure and HLA in healthy donors. In the PCR, 60 Vbeta and 13 Jbeta primers were used. TCRdb's copy holds only in-frame clones and misses some; the assay was immunoSEQ multiplex PCR. This table has more than 85,000 clones, about 80% appearing once. Sequencing was carried out using PBMCs. These receptors all come from a man aged 40-55 years in good health and CMV-seronegative.

The V gene is TRBV4-3, the J gene TRBJ2-5, with TRBD2 identical over 10 bases. Trimming removed 0 bases from V and 10 bases from J; junction bases left unmatched: 8. The CDR3 length is 15 residues. From germline, CDR1 is LGHNA and CDR2 YSLEER. The CDR3 DNA is TGCGCCAGCAGCCAAGACCAGCGGGGGGGCTTTATCCAGTACTTC. This codes for CASSQDQRGGFIQYF.

The V gene is TRBV14, the J gene TRBJ2-1, with 9 bases identical to TRBD1. Germline V lookup: CDR1 SGHDN, CDR2 FVKESK. This CDR3 comprises 14 residues. The J segment lost 5 bases and the V segment lost 5 bases, leaving 4 bases of the junction unmatched. The CDR3 DNA is TGTGCCAGCAGCGGGACAGGGCGACACAATGAGCAGTTCTTC. This encodes CASSGTGRHNEQFF.

The CDR3 region has the DNA TGTGCCAGCAGTGACAGGGGCTCTGGGGCCAACGTCCTGACTTTC. It is translated as CASSDRGSGANVLTF. The chain links TRBV6-1 to TRBJ2-6; tentative D call: TRBD1 (6 bases). This CDR3 is built from 15 residues. Germline V gene lookup returns CDR1 MNHNS and CDR2 SASEGT. Trimming took off 3 bases at V and 0 bases at J, with 6 bases between the two ends.

This clone was detected only a few times. The chain joins TRBV30 to TRBJ2-1; 10 positions match TRBD1. V was clipped by 3 bases and J by 1 base; unmatched bases: 12. Germline V gene sequence: CDR1 GTSNPN, CDR2 SVGIG (reference sequence). This CDR3 is 18 amino acids long. The CDR3 spells CAWRPGQGGPLSYNEQFF. Written as DNA, the CDR3 is TGTGCCTGGAGACCCGGACAGGGGGGGCCCTTGTCCTACAATGAGCAGTTCTTC.

The chain combines TRBV5-1 with TRBJ2-2; 9 nucleotides line up with TRBD1. The J segment lost 4 bases and the V segment lost 4 bases, leaving 8 bases of the junction unmatched. From germline, CDR1 is SGHRS and CDR2 YFSETQ. This CDR3 contains 16 residues. The CDR3 region has the DNA TGCGCCAGCAGCCACCCGGACAGGGGTTTCACCGGGGAGCTGTTTTTT. It translates to CASSHPDRGFTGELFF.

The rearrangement links TRBV19 to TRBJ1-2, with TRBD1 identical over 8 bases. Germline CDR1 reads LNHDA; CDR2 reads SQIVND (reference sequence). V was pared by 6 bases and J by 0 bases, with 3 bases of the junction left unmatched. CDR3 length: 14 amino acids. In DNA, the CDR3 is TGTGCCAGTAGCACACAGGGGGCTAACTATGGCTACACCTTC. Protein: CASSTQGANYGYTF.

CDR3 coding DNA: TGTGCCAGCAGCCCCTATCGACAGAGCTCTGGAAACACCATATATTTT. The encoded protein is CASSPYRQSSGNTIYF. The chain combines TRBV9 with TRBJ1-3; possibly TRBD1 for D (5 bases). The CDR3 covers 16 residues. Between the trimmed V and J ends, which lost 4 bases and 0 bases, there was a span of 14 bases. Germline-derived CDR1 and CDR2 are SGDLS and YYNGEE.

J is TRBJ2-5 and V is TRBV7-2; perhaps TRBD2 as D (6 bases). V lost 4 bases and J 4 bases, leaving 19 bases between the germline ends. The CDR3 runs to 16 residues. Germline loops: CDR1 SGHTA, CDR2 FQGNSA. CDR3 residues: CASSSPRARGIETQYF. Here the CDR3 DNA reads TGTGCCAGCAGCTCGCCCCGGGCCCGGGGGATAGAGACCCAGTACTTC.

This chain connects TRBV7-2 to TRBJ1-6, with D possibly being TRBD1 (5 bases). The germline CDR1 and CDR2 sequences are SGHTA and FQGNSA. Trimming removed 5 bases at V and 8 bases at J, with 22 bases between. The CDR3 runs 17 residues. CDR3 amino acids: CASSGSGSREPHSPLHF. Written as DNA, the CDR3 is TGTGCCAGCAGCGGCAGCGGGAGCAGGGAACCCCATTCACCCCTCCACTTT.

The chain uses TRBV28 and TRBJ2-3; D not resolved. Germline assignment: CDR1 MDHEN and CDR2 SYDVKM. The CDR3 extends over 12 amino acids. V shed 5 bases and J shed 5 bases, with 8 bases lying between them. The CDR3 here is CASSLPGDTQYF. The CDR3, as DNA: TGTGCCAGCAGTCTACCGGGAGATACGCAGTATTTT.

This chain connects TRBV28 to TRBJ2-5; the match to TRBD1 covers 7 bases. J gave up 1 base and V 6 bases, and 2 bases lay outside the gene matches. The CDR3 contains 13 residues. Germline CDR1 MDHEN, CDR2 SYDVKM. CDR3 protein: CASRGTAQETQYF. As DNA, the CDR3 is TGTGCCAGCAGGGGGACAGCCCAAGAGACCCAGTACTTC.

This clone was counted between two and nine times. The chain combines TRBV19 with TRBJ1-3; D is uncertain. Deletions cut 8 bases from V and 1 base from J, with 6 bases between. There are 12 residues in the CDR3. Germline CDR1 reads LNHDA; CDR2 reads SQIVND (reference sequence). CDR3 loop: CASGHSGNTIYF. The CDR3 DNA follows: TGTGCCAGTGGCCATTCTGGAAACACCATATATTTT.

There are a few counts of this clone. This chain links TRBV13 with TRBJ1-4, with 8 bases aligning to TRBD1. From germline, CDR1 is PRHDT and CDR2 FYEKMQ (reference sequence). With 5 bases clipped from V and 2 bases from J, the junction kept 10 bases outside the gene matches. CDR3 length: 17 amino acids. DNA for the CDR3: TGTGCCAGCAGCCCCAGACACGGACAGGGCACTAATGAAAAACTGTTTTTT. Translating it yields CASSPRHGQGTNEKLFF. Full variable domain (remainder filled in from reference TRBV13 and TRBJ1-4): AAGVIQSPRHLIKEKRETATLKCYPIPRHDTVYWYQQGPGQDPQFLISFYEKMQSDKGSIPDRFSAQQFSDYHSELNMSSLELGDSALYFCASSPRHGQGTNEKLFFGSGTQLSVL.

A few counts support this clone. The chain combines TRBV7-8 with TRBJ2-5; D is possibly TRBD2 (6 bases). The germline V gene encodes CDR1 SGHVS and CDR2 FQNEAQ. Trimming took off 8 bases at V and 4 bases at J, with 11 bases between the two ends. The CDR3 is made up of 12 amino acids. In DNA, the CDR3 is TGTGCCAGCGGGCCCGGGGGAGAGACCCAGTACTTC. This sequence encodes CASGPGGETQYF.

The table lists this clone with a count of one. This chain joins TRBV30 and TRBJ1-3; D is unresolved. The germline V gene has CDR1 GTSNPN and CDR2 SVGIG (reference sequence). V was trimmed by 5 bases and J by 0 bases, leaving 8 bases between them. The CDR3 totals 13 residues. The CDR3 region is CAWAVHSGNTIYF. CDR3 nucleotides: TGTGCCTGGGCAGTCCACTCTGGAAACACCATATATTTT.